This TCR beta chain was sequenced for a study of T-cell reconstitution after alpha-beta-depleted transplantation in children. Germline V gene data show CDR1 as DFQATT and CDR2 as SNEGSKA (reference sequence). The CDR3 length is 15 residues. V shed 4 bases, J shed 10 bases, and the junction held 13 bases outside the gene matches. A library of TCRbeta sequences, prepared with unique molecular identifiers, was generated. TCRdb re-called the PCR reads with MiXCR, one entry per CDR3 protein. The sample shows over 200,000 distinct CDR3 sequences, 8% to 9.5% of them seen only once. This clonotype was counted only a few times.

This sequence originates from a human donor who donated a stem cell graft to a child with acute lymphoblastic leukemia. Sample: PBMCs from the stem cell graft donor, taken from the stem cell graft. The V call is TRBV20-1, the J call TRBJ2-3; 11 bases are shared with TRBD2. The CDR3 bases are TGCAGTGCTACAGTTAGCGGGGGGGGTGGATTGGCGCAGTATTTT. Protein: CSATVSGGGGLAQYF.